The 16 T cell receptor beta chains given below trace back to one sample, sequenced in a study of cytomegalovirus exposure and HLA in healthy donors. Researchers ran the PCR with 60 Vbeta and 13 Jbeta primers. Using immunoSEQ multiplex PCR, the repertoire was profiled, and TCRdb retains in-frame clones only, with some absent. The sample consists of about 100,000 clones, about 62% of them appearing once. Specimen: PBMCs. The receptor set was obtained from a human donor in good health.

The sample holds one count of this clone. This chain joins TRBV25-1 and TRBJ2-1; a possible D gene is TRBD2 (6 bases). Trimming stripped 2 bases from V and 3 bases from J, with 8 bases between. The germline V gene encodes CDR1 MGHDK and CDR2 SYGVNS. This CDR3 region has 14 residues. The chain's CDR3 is CASSEAGYYNEQFF. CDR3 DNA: TGTGCCAGCAGTGAAGCGGGGTACTACAATGAGCAGTTCTTC.

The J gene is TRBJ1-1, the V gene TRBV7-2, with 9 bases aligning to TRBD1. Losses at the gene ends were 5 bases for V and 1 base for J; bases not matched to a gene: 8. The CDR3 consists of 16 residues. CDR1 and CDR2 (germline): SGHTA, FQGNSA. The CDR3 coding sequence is TGTGCCAGCAGCCTGGGACAGGGCCACCCGAACACTGAAGCTTTCTTT. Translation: CASSLGQGHPNTEAFF.

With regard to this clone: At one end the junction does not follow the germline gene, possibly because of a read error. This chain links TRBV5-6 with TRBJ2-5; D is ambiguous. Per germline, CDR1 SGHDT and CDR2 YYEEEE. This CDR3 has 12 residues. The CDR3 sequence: CASSFTLETQHF. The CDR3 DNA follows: TGTGCCAGCAGCTTCACGTTGGAGACCCAGCACTTC. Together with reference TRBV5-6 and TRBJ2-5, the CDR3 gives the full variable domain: DAGVTQSPTHLIKTRGQQVTLRCSPKSGHDTVSWYQQALGQGPQFIFQYYEEEERQRGNFPDRFSGHQFPNYSSELNVNALLLGDSALYLCASSFTLETQHFGPGTRLLVL.

The CDR3 DNA is TGCAGTGCTAGGAGGTACACCTTC. It is translated as CSARRYTF. This chain links TRBV20-1 with TRBJ1-2, with D unclear. The V gene's germline CDR1 is DFQATT and CDR2 SNEGSKA (reference sequence). The CDR3 covers 8 residues. The V and J ends lost 3 bases and 11 bases respectively, with 4 bases between them.

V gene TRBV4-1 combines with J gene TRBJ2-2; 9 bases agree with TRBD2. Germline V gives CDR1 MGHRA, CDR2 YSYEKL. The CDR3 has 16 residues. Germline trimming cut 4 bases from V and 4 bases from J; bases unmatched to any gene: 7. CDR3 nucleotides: TGCGCCAGCAGCCCTTTAGCGGGAGCCATCACCGGGGAGCTGTTTTTT. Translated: CASSPLAGAITGELFF.

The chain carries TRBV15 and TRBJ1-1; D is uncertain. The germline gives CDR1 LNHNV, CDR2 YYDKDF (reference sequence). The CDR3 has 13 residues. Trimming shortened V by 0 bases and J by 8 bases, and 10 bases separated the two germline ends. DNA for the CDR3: TGTGCCACCAGCAGAGATGAGGCCAGCGAAGCTTTCTTT. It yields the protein CATSRDEASEAFF.

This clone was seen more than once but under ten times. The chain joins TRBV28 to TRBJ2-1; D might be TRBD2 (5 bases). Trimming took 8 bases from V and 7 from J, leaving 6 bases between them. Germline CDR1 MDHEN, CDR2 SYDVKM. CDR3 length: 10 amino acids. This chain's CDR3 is CASGENEQFF. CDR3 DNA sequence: TGTGCCAGCGGGGAGAATGAGCAGTTCTTC.

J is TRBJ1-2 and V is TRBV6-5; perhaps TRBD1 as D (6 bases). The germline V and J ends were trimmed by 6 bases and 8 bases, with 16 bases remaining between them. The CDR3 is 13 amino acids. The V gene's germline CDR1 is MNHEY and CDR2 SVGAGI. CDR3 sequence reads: CASRQGTAGGYTF. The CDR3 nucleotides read TGTGCCAGCAGACAGGGTACGGCTGGGGGCTACACCTTC.

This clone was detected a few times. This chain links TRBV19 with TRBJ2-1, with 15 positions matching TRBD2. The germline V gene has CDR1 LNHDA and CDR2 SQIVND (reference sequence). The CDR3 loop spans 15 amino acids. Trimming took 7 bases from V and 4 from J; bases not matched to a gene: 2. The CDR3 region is CASMGTSGGYNEQFF. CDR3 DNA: TGTGCCAGTATGGGGACTAGCGGGGGGTACAATGAGCAGTTCTTC.

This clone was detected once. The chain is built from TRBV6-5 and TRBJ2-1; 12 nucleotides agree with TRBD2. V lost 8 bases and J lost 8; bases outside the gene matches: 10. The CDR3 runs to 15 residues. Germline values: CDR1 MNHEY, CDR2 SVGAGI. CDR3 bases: TGTGCCAGCTCCTTGCGACTAGCGGGAGTCTATGAGCAGTTCTTC. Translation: CASSLRLAGVYEQFF.

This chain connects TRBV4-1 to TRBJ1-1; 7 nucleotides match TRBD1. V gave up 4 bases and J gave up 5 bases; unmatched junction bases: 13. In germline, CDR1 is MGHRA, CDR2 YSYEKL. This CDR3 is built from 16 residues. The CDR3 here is CASSPNFGQAVTEAFF. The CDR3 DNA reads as TGCGCCAGCAGCCCGAATTTTGGACAGGCCGTGACTGAAGCTTTCTTT.

The CDR3 loop is CASSLTPGIELFF. As DNA, the CDR3 is TGTGCCAGCAGCCTCACACCAGGGATTGAACTGTTTTTT. The rearrangement links TRBV5-6 to TRBJ1-4, with D possibly matching TRBD1 (5 bases). Looked up from germline, CDR1 is SGHDT and CDR2 is YYEEEE. This CDR3 region has 13 residues. The V and J ends lost 4 bases and 12 bases respectively, with 16 bases between them.

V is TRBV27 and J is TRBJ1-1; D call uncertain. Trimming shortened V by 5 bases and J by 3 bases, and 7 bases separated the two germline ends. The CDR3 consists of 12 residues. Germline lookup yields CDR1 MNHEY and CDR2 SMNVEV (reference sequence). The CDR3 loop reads CASSEGDTEAFF. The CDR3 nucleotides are TGTGCCAGCAGTGAGGGTGACACTGAAGCTTTCTTT.

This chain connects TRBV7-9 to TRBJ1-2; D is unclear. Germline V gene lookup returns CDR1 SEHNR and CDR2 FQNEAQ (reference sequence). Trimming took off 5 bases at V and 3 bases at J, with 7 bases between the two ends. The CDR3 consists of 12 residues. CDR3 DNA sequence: TGTGCCAGCAGCCTATCGGACTATGGCTACACCTTC. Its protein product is CASSLSDYGYTF.

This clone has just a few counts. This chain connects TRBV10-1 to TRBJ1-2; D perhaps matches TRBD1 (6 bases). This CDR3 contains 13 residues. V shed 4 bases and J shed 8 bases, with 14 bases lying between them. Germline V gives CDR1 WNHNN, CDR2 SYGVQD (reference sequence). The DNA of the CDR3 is TGCGCCAGCAGTGCGTACAGGGAAGAAGGCTACACCTTC. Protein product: CASSAYREEGYTF.

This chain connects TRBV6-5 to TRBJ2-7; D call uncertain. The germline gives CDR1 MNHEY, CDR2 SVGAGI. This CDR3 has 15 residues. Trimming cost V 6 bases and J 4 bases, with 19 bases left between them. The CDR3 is CASRSNSGLAYEQYF. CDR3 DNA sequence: TGTGCCAGCAGATCTAACTCAGGATTGGCGTACGAGCAGTACTTC.